The 2 T cell receptor beta chains reported below all come from one sample, sequenced in a study of blood T cell repertoires in COVID-19. Produced via immunoSEQ multiplex PCR; TCRdb's table is partial and in-frame only. The sample includes a few hundred thousand clones, about nine tenths seen only once; the top ten take 5.5% to 6.5%. What was sequenced was peripheral blood. Receptor source: a man between 60 and 75 years old with acute or convalescent COVID-19.

The V call is TRBV7-3, the J call TRBJ1-2, with 9 nucleotides matching TRBD1. The germline gives CDR1 SGHTA, CDR2 FQGTGA. The CDR3 spans 14 residues. V was pared by 5 bases and J by 8 bases, with 9 bases of the junction left unmatched. CDR3 nucleotide sequence: TGTGCCAGCAGCCCCAGCCCGGGACAGGGCGGCTACACCTTC. This translates into CASSPSPGQGGYTF. Together with reference TRBV7-3 and TRBJ1-2, the CDR3 gives the full variable domain: GAGVSQTPSNKVTEKGKYVELRCDPISGHTALYWYRQSLGQGPEFLIYFQGTGAADDSGLPNDRFFAVRPEGSVSTLKIQRTERGDSAVYLCASSPSPGQGGYTFGSGTRLTVV.

V and J are TRBV2 and TRBJ1-5; no firm D call. From germline, CDR1 is SNHLY and CDR2 FYNNEI. This CDR3 is built from 15 residues. The ends were cut back, 6 bases at V and 0 bases at J, with 12 bases in the middle. Written as DNA, the CDR3 is TGTGCCAGCAGACTCCGCGGGGTTAGCAATCAGCCCCAGCATTTT. It yields the protein CASRLRGVSNQPQHF.